A single sample is the source of the 24 T cell receptor beta chains below, sequenced in a study of shared clonotypes between healthy human individuals. The naive CD8 subset, CD45RO-negative cells positively selected for CCR7, excluded terminally differentiated effector memory CD45RA+ cells. Assay used: immunoSEQ multiplex PCR; TCRdb lists only in-frame clones, some missing. The data contain around 1,900,000 clones, just over 90% of them seen just once; the ten biggest clones take up approximately 1.7%. The sample taken for sequencing was naive CD8+ T cells from PBMCs. Source of these receptors: a man aged 18 to 30 in good health. Some clones in this sample may be carry-over from other donors' samples.

This clone was detected only once. The genes are TRBV9 and TRBJ2-7, with D perhaps being TRBD1 or TRBD2 (5 bases each). Germline CDR1 and CDR2: SGDLS and YYNGEE. The CDR3 extends over 15 amino acids. Trimming left V 4 bases short and J 4 bases short, with 18 bases between. CDR3 sequence reads: CASSLGPTTLYEQYF. The CDR3 nucleotides read TGTGCCAGCAGCCTGGGACCCACGACCCTATACGAGCAGTACTTC.

This clone occurred once. The J gene is TRBJ2-1, the V gene TRBV7-6; 7 bases are a match to TRBD2. The CDR3 totals 15 residues. V shed 2 bases, J shed 5 bases, and the junction held 6 bases outside the gene matches. Per the germline V gene, CDR1 is SGHVS and CDR2 is FNYEAQ. For the CDR3, the DNA is TGTGCCAGCAGCTTACTTGCGGGAGTAAACAATGAGCAGTTCTTC. This translates into CASSLLAGVNNEQFF. The full variable domain, with the rest looked up from reference TRBV7-6 and TRBJ2-1, is GAGVSQSPRYKVTKRGQDVALRCDPISGHVSLYWYRQALGQGPEFLTYFNYEAQQDKSGLPNDRFSAERPEGSISTLTIQRTEQRDSAMYRCASSLLAGVNNEQFFGPGTRLTVL.

This sequence joins TRBV27 and TRBJ1-4; no firm D call. Germline V CDR1 and CDR2: MNHEY, SMNVEV (reference sequence). V lost 7 bases, J lost 0 bases, and 12 bases lay in between. The CDR3 consists of 15 residues. CDR3 region: CASTSVASTNEKLFF. CDR3 coding DNA: TGTGCCAGCACCTCCGTGGCATCAACTAATGAAAAACTGTTTTTT.

This rearrangement joins TRBV7-9 to TRBJ1-2; tentative D call: TRBD1 (6 bases). V dropped 5 bases and J dropped 2 bases, with 6 bases sitting between them. CDR3 size: 12 residues. Germline V CDR1 and CDR2: SEHNR, FQNEAQ (reference sequence). CDR3 sequence (DNA): TGTGCCAGCAGCACAGGGAACTATGGCTACACCTTC. It yields the protein CASSTGNYGYTF.

V usage is TRBV29-1 and J usage is TRBJ1-1; tentative D call: TRBD1 (6 bases). V lost 5 bases to trimming and J lost 4 bases, with 11 bases between them. The CDR3 loop spans 12 amino acids. Per germline, CDR1 SQVTM and CDR2 ANQGSEA. The CDR3 bases are TGCAGCGTTCAGGGGTTGATCACTGAAGCTTTCTTT. Translation: CSVQGLITEAFF.

This chain uses TRBV9 with TRBJ2-2; D is possibly TRBD2 (6 bases). V was clipped by 3 bases and J by 3 bases, with 9 bases between them. This CDR3 has 14 amino acids. CDR1 and CDR2 from the germline V gene are SGDLS and YYNGEE. The chain's CDR3 is CASSAWGDTGELFF. The CDR3 coding sequence is TGTGCCAGCAGCGCCTGGGGGGACACCGGGGAGCTGTTTTTT.

The chain employs TRBV21-1 and TRBJ2-7; the D call TRBD1 from the table was never checked on the DNA. TRBV21-1 is a known pseudogene. The CDR3 runs to 15 residues. DNA of the CDR3: TGTGCCAGCAGCAAGGGACAGGGGCACCCCTACGAGCAGTACTTC. Its protein product is CASSKGQGHPYEQYF.

The rearrangement uses TRBV27 and TRBJ2-7, with D possibly matching TRBD2 (5 bases). The V end was cut by 1 base, the J end by 6 bases, with 10 bases between. In germline, CDR1 is MNHEY, CDR2 SMNVEV (reference sequence). This CDR3 is 13 amino acids long. The CDR3 loop reads CASSLLDGVEQYF. Written as DNA, the CDR3 is TGTGCCAGCAGTTTATTGGACGGGGTCGAGCAGTACTTC.

Concerning this clone: A junction end diverges from the germline sequence, so it may reflect a read error. CDR3 sequence reads: CASSSNPGRPYEQYF. As DNA, the CDR3 is TGTGCCAGCAGTAGTAATCCAGGGAGACCTTACGAGCAGTACTTC. The chain couples TRBV19 to TRBJ2-7, with D perhaps assigned TRBD1 or TRBD2 (5 bases each). Germline CDR1 reads LNHDA; CDR2 reads SQIVND (reference sequence). The CDR3 extends over 15 amino acids.

The chain uses TRBV6-5 and TRBJ1-2; TRBD1 aligns across 7 bases. This CDR3 comprises 11 residues. The ends lost 7 bases at V and 6 bases at J; junction bases unmatched: 2. Germline V gene sequence: CDR1 MNHEY, CDR2 SVGAGI. The CDR3 region is CASTQGDGYTF. CDR3 nucleotides: TGTGCCAGCACCCAGGGGGATGGCTACACCTTC.

The rearrangement links TRBV19 to TRBJ1-2; 7 nucleotides agree with TRBD1. Trimming cost V 5 bases and J 6 bases; bases outside gene matches: 6. The CDR3 has 13 amino acids. Germline CDR1 reads LNHDA; CDR2 reads SQIVND (reference sequence). As DNA, the CDR3 is TGTGCCAGTAGTCCGCGGGACAGAGATGGCTACACCTTC. This sequence encodes CASSPRDRDGYTF.

The chain links TRBV28 to TRBJ2-7; D not certain. Per germline, CDR1 MDHEN and CDR2 SYDVKM. V lost 8 bases, J lost 0 bases, and 11 bases lay in between. The CDR3 contains 13 residues. The chain's CDR3 is CASSVDNSYEQYF. The CDR3 nucleotides are TGTGCCAGCTCCGTCGACAACTCCTACGAGCAGTACTTC.

This CDR3 reads CASVAGPNEQFF. Here the CDR3 DNA reads TGTGCCAGCGTAGCGGGGCCCAATGAGCAGTTCTTC. The gene calls are TRBV7-2 and TRBJ2-1, with 8 bases that match TRBD2. CDR1 is SGHTA and CDR2 is FQGNSA in the germline V gene. The CDR3 runs 12 residues. Unmatched junction bases numbered 3, after V lost 8 bases and J lost 6 bases.

This chain connects TRBV6-1 to TRBJ1-5; 7 bases are a match to TRBD1. The V gene's germline CDR1 is MNHNS and CDR2 SASEGT. The CDR3 runs to 13 residues. The J segment lost 5 bases and the V segment lost 9 bases, leaving 7 bases of the junction unmatched. CDR3 bases: TGTGCCAGTGGAACAGGGGACCATCAGCCCCAGCATTTT. This codes for CASGTGDHQPQHF.

The chain joins TRBV4-3 to TRBJ2-7, with D tentatively TRBD2 (6 bases). Germline CDR1 LGHNA, CDR2 YSLEER. V was trimmed by 4 bases and J by 2 bases, leaving 18 bases between them. The CDR3 has 16 amino acids. The CDR3 reads CASSLGSGGITYEQYF. The CDR3 DNA reads as TGCGCCAGCAGCCTCGGGAGTGGGGGAATAACCTACGAGCAGTACTTC.

Comments on this clone: Additional DNA sequences in this sample encode the identical CDR3. The rearrangement links TRBV28 to TRBJ2-7; 7 bases fit TRBD1. This CDR3 comprises 14 residues. The germline V gene encodes CDR1 MDHEN and CDR2 SYDVKM. Trimming cost V 2 bases and J 2 bases; bases outside gene matches: 3. The CDR3 loop reads CASSLQGETYEQYF. The CDR3 nucleotides read TGTGCCAGCAGTTTACAGGGGGAAACCTACGAGCAGTACTTC.

The chain couples TRBV6-6 to TRBJ2-2; D remains ambiguous. The CDR3 has 12 residues. V was pared by 1 base and J by 9 bases, with 6 bases between. CDR1 is MNHNY, CDR2 SVGAGI, per germline (reference sequence). CDR3 loop: CASSYLPWELFF. The CDR3 region has the DNA TGTGCCAGCAGTTACTTGCCGTGGGAGCTGTTTTTT.

This chain links TRBV2 with TRBJ2-7; no reliable D call. The germline gives CDR1 SNHLY, CDR2 FYNNEI. V lost 5 bases, J lost 5 bases, and 19 bases lay in between. The CDR3 covers 15 residues. The CDR3 reads CASSQPELTSHEQYF. CDR3 in DNA: TGTGCCAGCAGTCAACCAGAACTGACATCGCACGAGCAGTACTTC.

The chain has TRBV5-1 and TRBJ1-1; the match to TRBD1 covers 7 bases. This CDR3 has 15 amino acids. V was clipped by 3 bases and J by 1 base; unmatched bases: 6. CDR1 SGHRS and CDR2 YFSETQ come from the germline V gene. The CDR3 coding sequence is TGCGCCAGCAGCTCCACCGGGACAGCGAACACTGAAGCTTTCTTT. Amino acids: CASSSTGTANTEAFF.

This chain uses TRBV4-1 with TRBJ2-2; 9 bases match TRBD2. Trimming took 1 base from V and 5 from J; bases not matched to a gene: 8. Looked up from germline, CDR1 is MGHRA and CDR2 is YSYEKL. The CDR3 is made up of 17 amino acids. For the CDR3, the DNA is TGCGCCAGCAGCCAAGCACTAGCGGGTGAGGGGACCGGGGAGCTGTTTTTT. This translates into CASSQALAGEGTGELFF.

The chain employs TRBV28 and TRBJ2-7; perhaps TRBD2 as D (6 bases). Germline CDR1 is MDHEN and CDR2 is SYDVKM. V was shortened by 5 bases and J by 0 bases, with 11 bases between the two germline ends. The CDR3 has 14 amino acids. CDR3 DNA sequence: TGTGCCAGCAGTCCCGCGGGGTACTCCTACGAGCAGTACTTC. Amino acids: CASSPAGYSYEQYF.

The chain links TRBV7-8 to TRBJ1-5, with D possibly being TRBD1 (5 bases). The CDR3 extends over 15 amino acids. Trimming pared 5 bases from V and 4 bases from J, leaving 15 bases between. The germline V gene encodes CDR1 SGHVS and CDR2 FQNEAQ. CDR3 DNA sequence: TGTGCCAGCAGCATAACCGGGGGACCAAATCAGCCCCAGCATTTT. Residues: CASSITGGPNQPQHF. Combining the CDR3 with reference TRBV7-8 and TRBJ1-5 gives the whole variable domain GAGVSQSPRYKVAKRGQDVALRCDPISGHVSLFWYQQALGQGPEFLTYFQNEAQLDKSGLPSDRFFAERPEGSVSTLKIQRTQQEDSAVYLCASSITGGPNQPQHFGDGTRLSIL.

The rearrangement joins TRBV27 to TRBJ2-3; TRBD2 aligns across 10 bases. Looked up from germline, CDR1 is MNHEY and CDR2 is SMNVEV (reference sequence). Trimming at V came to 1 base and at J to 4 bases, leaving 5 bases not matched to a gene. The CDR3 loop spans 16 amino acids. The CDR3 sequence: CASSLWAGLAADTQYF. In DNA, the CDR3 is TGTGCCAGCAGTTTATGGGCCGGACTAGCGGCAGATACGCAGTATTTT.

To note about this clone: Other DNA sequences of this sample code for an identical CDR3. The CDR3 bases are TGTGCCAGCTCACCACCGAAAGGGGACGGAAACACCATATATTTT. Translation: CASSPPKGDGNTIYF. The genes are TRBV18 and TRBJ1-3, with D perhaps TRBD1 (5 bases). V was trimmed by 0 bases and J by 4 bases, leaving 10 bases between them. The CDR3 covers 15 residues. Germline CDR1 KGHSH, CDR2 LQKENI.